The next 3 T cell receptor beta chains were all read from a single sample in a study of early T cells in non-severe SARS-CoV-2 infection. In TCRdb, the 5' RACE reads were re-called with MiXCR into one record per CDR3 protein. The sample holds 25,000 to 30,000 distinct CDR3 sequences, 5.5% to 7.5% seen once. The sample in question was whole blood, obtained at baseline. All receptors come from an adult who was a healthcare worker with PCR-confirmed SARS-CoV-2 infection or an uninfected control (not recorded which).

This clonotype occurred many times. This sequence joins TRBV19 and TRBJ1-4; D not resolved. The CDR3 contains 14 residues. The V gene lost 5 bases and the J gene lost 3 bases, with 10 bases spanning the gap. CDR1 is LNHDA and CDR2 is SQIVND in the germline V gene (reference sequence). The CDR3 loop is CASSLDRANEKLFF. The CDR3 region has the DNA TGTGCCAGTAGTCTCGACCGAGCTAATGAAAAACTGTTTTTT.

The table lists this clonotype with many counts. J is TRBJ2-7 and V is TRBV6-1; weak D call: TRBD1 (6 bases). CDR1 MNHNS and CDR2 SASEGT come from the germline V gene. This CDR3 has 12 amino acids. V was trimmed by 6 bases and J by 6 bases, leaving 12 bases between them. The CDR3 nucleotides are TGTGCCAGCAGCCCGGACAGCAGCGAGCAGTACTTC. Its translation is CASSPDSSEQYF.

This clonotype came up many times. This chain joins TRBV6-4 and TRBJ2-1; no reliable D call. Trimming pared 2 bases from V and 5 bases from J, leaving 7 bases between. CDR3 size: 13 residues. Germline CDR1 and CDR2: MRHNA and SNTAGT. CDR3 loop: CASSDDGHNEQFF. The CDR3 DNA reads as TGTGCCAGCAGTGACGACGGGCACAATGAGCAGTTCTTC.